This is a list of T cell receptor beta chains from one sample in a study of molecular identifiers for immune sequencing clone quantification. One entry per CDR3 protein results from TCRdb running MiXCR on the PCR reads. This repertoire shows over 300,000 distinct CDR3 sequences, 24% found once; its top ten account for 0.65% to 0.75%. Source material: naive CD8+ T cells from blood, with Jurkat cell RNA spiked in. These receptors all come from a human donor in good health. Some libraries in this study had Jurkat cell RNA spiked in. Both conserved end residues are part of each CDR3. The D gene is left open where the match is weak. For some rows the clone size is stated as once, few or many, or as a class when expanded; others skip it.

CDR3 length	V gene	D gene	J gene	clone size	CDR3 DNA	CDR3 protein
14	TRBV12-5	NA	TRBJ2-2	NA	TGTGCTAGTGGCCGCGGGGAGAACACCGGGGAGCTGTTTTTT	CASGRGENTGELFF
18	TRBV6-5	TRBD1	TRBJ2-1	few	TGTGCCAGCAGTTACACCCTACAGGGGGCTAGCTCCTACAATGAGCAGTTCTTC	CASSYTLQGASSYNEQFF
17	TRBV5-5	TRBD1	TRBJ2-1	NA	TGTGCCAGCAGCTGGACCCAGGGGGCAGCCCATTACAATGAGCAGTTCTTC	CASSWTQGAAHYNEQFF
18	TRBV7-2	TRBD2	TRBJ2-3	NA	TGTGCCAGCAGCTTAGTGCCTGTTGGGGGGGATAGCACAGATACGCAGTATTTT	CASSLVPVGGDSTDTQYF
14	TRBV6-2/TRBV6-3	NA	TRBJ2-7	NA	TGTGCCAGCAGAGCCCCCGGACAGCCTAACGAGCAGTACTTC	CASRAPGQPNEQYF
17	TRBV6-5	NA	TRBJ2-6	NA	TGTGCCAGCACCTCCTTCTGGGCCGGTTCTGGGGCCAACGTCCTGACTTTC	CASTSFWAGSGANVLTF
13	TRBV19	NA	TRBJ1-5	NA	TGTGCCAGTAAAGCTGGTCCCTTATTTAGCCAGCATTTT	CASKAGPLFSQHF
15	TRBV28	NA	TRBJ2-5	many	TGTGCCAGCAGTTTTAGCGCGACACACCAAGAGACCCAGTACTTC	CASSFSATHQETQYF
16	TRBV27	NA	TRBJ2-6	many	TGTGCCAGCAGTTTCGGGGTCTACTCTGGGGCCAACGTCCTGACTTTC	CASSFGVYSGANVLTF
13	TRBV19	NA	TRBJ1-1	many	TGTGCCAGTAGTGGTCCCAGGCAAATTGAAGCTTTCTTT	CASSGPRQIEAFF
15	TRBV4-1	NA	TRBJ2-7	many	TGCGCCAGCAGCCAAGGGACGGCCAGCTCCTACGAGCAGTACTTC	CASSQGTASSYEQYF
14	TRBV30	NA	TRBJ2-1	NA	TGTGCCTGGGGCCAGGGGAGCTCCTACAATGAGCAGTTCTTC	CAWGQGSSYNEQFF